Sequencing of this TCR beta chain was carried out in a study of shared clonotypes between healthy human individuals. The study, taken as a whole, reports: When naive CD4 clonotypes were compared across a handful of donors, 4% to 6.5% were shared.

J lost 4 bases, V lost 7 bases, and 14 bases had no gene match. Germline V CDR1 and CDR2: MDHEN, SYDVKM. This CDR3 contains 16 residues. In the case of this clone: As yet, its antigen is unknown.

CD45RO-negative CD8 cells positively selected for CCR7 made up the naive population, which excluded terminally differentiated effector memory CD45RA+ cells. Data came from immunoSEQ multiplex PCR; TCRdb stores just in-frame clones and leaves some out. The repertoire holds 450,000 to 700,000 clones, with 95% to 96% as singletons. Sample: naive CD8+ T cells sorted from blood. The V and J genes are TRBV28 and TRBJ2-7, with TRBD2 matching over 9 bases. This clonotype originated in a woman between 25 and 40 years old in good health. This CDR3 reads CASTGRGAGGSYEQYF. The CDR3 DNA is TGTGCCAGCACTGGGCGGGGAGCGGGAGGTTCGTACGAGCAGTACTTC.